The entry below describes one T cell receptor beta chain. The antigen remains undetermined. A read error may account for a junction end that differs from germline. This sample is drawn from a study of a mutant IDH1 vaccine in newly diagnosed glioma. As for the study in general: Treatment recipients were about 60% male and around 38% female, and their mean age was around 40 years. Most had both radiotherapy and temozolomide beforehand; others had only one.

The CDR3 length is 10 residues. Germline assignment: CDR1 SNHLY and CDR2 FYNNEI. Assay used: immunoSEQ multiplex PCR; TCRdb lists only in-frame clones, some missing. The table has fewer than 60,000 clones, less than 70% seen once; the top ten hold under 5.5%. Time point in this sample: week 47, end of study. All doses held 300 ug of mutant IDH1 20-mer peptide, with topical imiquimod. Eight vaccinations reached patients in weeks 1, 3, 5, 7, 11, 15, 19 and 23. The V gene is TRBV2, the J gene TRBJ2-7; D uncertain. This sample comprised peripheral blood mononuclear cells (PBMCs), obtained from a glioma patient whose treatment included an IDH1 peptide vaccine. This TCR was sampled from a man aged 35 to 55 with glioma. Some clones in this sample may be carry-over from other donors' samples. CDR3 protein: CASSEALFRW. The CDR3 DNA sequence: TGTGCCAGCAGTGAAGCTCTATTCAGGTGG.